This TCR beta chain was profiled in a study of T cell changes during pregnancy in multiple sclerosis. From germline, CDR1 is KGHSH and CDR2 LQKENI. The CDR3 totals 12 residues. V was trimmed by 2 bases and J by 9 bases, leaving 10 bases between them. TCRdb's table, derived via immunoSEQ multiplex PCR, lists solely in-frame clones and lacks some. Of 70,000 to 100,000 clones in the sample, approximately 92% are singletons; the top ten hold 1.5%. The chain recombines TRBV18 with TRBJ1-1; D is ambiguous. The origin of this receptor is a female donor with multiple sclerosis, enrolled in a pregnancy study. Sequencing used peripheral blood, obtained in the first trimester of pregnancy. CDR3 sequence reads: CASSPLEGQAFF. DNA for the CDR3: TGTGCCAGCTCACCATTAGAGGGCCAAGCTTTCTTT.